Below, 24 T cell receptor beta chains from the same sample are listed, as sequenced in a study of T cells in Graves' hyperthyroidism and ophthalmopathy. Researchers amplified the TCR beta CDR3 regions from RNA transcripts. HTBI primers drove first-round RT-PCR of the TCR CDR3. TCRdb re-analysed the multiplex PCR reads in MiXCR, keeping a single row per CDR3 protein. Here the sample spans about half a million distinct CDR3 sequences, around 24% being singletons. Sequenced input: blood. The source is a woman between 25 and 40 years old with Graves' ophthalmopathy.

This clonotype was recorded at least ten times. The gene calls are TRBV6-2 or TRBV6-3 and TRBJ1-1; weak D call: TRBD1 (5 bases). CDR3 length equals 16 residues. In germline, CDR1 is MNHEY, CDR2 SVGEGT. Between the trimmed V and J ends, which lost 7 bases and 1 base, there was a span of 19 bases. The DNA for the CDR3 is TGTGCCAGCACCGATCTTCCCCATACAGGGAACACTGAAGCTTTCTTT. This sequence encodes CASTDLPHTGNTEAFF.

The rearrangement uses TRBV28 and TRBJ1-5; no reliable D call. The CDR3 runs 14 residues. The V gene lost 8 bases and the J gene lost 5 bases, with 16 bases spanning the gap. Germline V lookup: CDR1 MDHEN, CDR2 SYDVKM. The CDR3 DNA reads TGTGCCAGCTGCTGGGATAGGCGCGATCAGCCCCAGCATTTT. This translates into CASCWDRRDQPQHF.

The chain has TRBV12-3 or TRBV12-4 and TRBJ1-6, with a weak D call TRBD1 (5 bases). Trimming stripped 6 bases from V and 7 bases from J, with 13 bases between. The CDR3 runs 14 residues. In DNA form, the CDR3 reads TGTGCCAGCAGCCAGGGACTCAGGAATTCACCCCTCCACTTT. This codes for CASSQGLRNSPLHF.

This clonotype appeared many times. V usage is TRBV12-3 or TRBV12-4 and J usage is TRBJ2-2, with D perhaps matching TRBD2 (5 bases). V was shortened by 6 bases and J by 3 bases, with 11 bases between the two germline ends. This CDR3 has 14 residues. CDR3 sequence: CASRSGGDTGELFF. CDR3 nucleotide sequence: TGTGCCAGCAGGTCTGGAGGCGACACCGGGGAGCTGTTTTTT.

This clonotype was observed many times. This chain links TRBV12-3 or TRBV12-4 with TRBJ1-5, with D possibly being TRBD1 (6 bases). CDR3 length equals 17 residues. The V gene lost 4 bases and the J gene lost 2 bases, with 18 bases spanning the gap. CDR3 in amino acids: CASSSYEPGHRNQPQHF. CDR3 bases: TGTGCCAGCAGTTCGTACGAGCCGGGACACCGCAATCAGCCCCAGCATTTT.

There are many counts of this clonotype. The chain links TRBV12-3 or TRBV12-4 to TRBJ1-1; D perhaps matches TRBD1 (5 bases). This CDR3 contains 12 residues. V was pared by 7 bases and J by 5 bases, with 11 bases between. The CDR3 nucleotides read TGTGCCAGCACCGACAGTCGGACTGAAGCTTTCTTT. Translated: CASTDSRTEAFF.

This clonotype was seen at least ten times. The V and J genes are TRBV27 and TRBJ2-7, with D perhaps matching TRBD1 (6 bases). The germline gives CDR1 MNHEY, CDR2 SMNVEV (reference sequence). The CDR3 consists of 14 residues. Trimming pared 1 base from V and 4 bases from J, leaving 11 bases between. In nucleotides, the CDR3 is TGTGCCAGCAGTTTATTGGGGGCAGGGTACGAGCAGTACTTC. It codes for CASSLLGAGYEQYF.

The rearrangement uses TRBV9 and TRBJ1-1; the D gene is possibly TRBD1 (5 bases). Germline values: CDR1 SGDLS, CDR2 YYNGEE. Trimming stripped 4 bases from V and 5 bases from J, with 12 bases between. The CDR3 consists of 13 residues. The CDR3 region is CASSRRDWTEAFF. CDR3 coding DNA: TGTGCCAGCAGCCGCAGGGATTGGACTGAAGCTTTCTTT.

V usage is TRBV11-2 and J usage is TRBJ2-5; a possible D gene is TRBD2 (5 bases). Germline V gene sequence: CDR1 SGHAT, CDR2 FQNNGV. V was clipped by 3 bases and J by 4 bases, with 12 bases between them. The CDR3 totals 14 residues. CDR3 amino acids: CASSFPQLGETQYF. The DNA for the CDR3 is TGTGCCAGCAGCTTTCCGCAACTAGGAGAGACCCAGTACTTC. The whole variable domain, remainder taken from reference TRBV11-2 and TRBJ2-5, is EAGVAQSPRYKIIEKRQSVAFWCNPISGHATLYWYQQILGQGPKLLIQFQNNGVVDDSQLPKDRFSAERLKGVDSTLKIQPAKLEDSAVYLCASSFPQLGETQYFGPGTRLLVL.

Only one count was recorded for this clonotype. The chain couples TRBV28 to TRBJ2-2; D is undetermined. The CDR3 sequence is 13 residues long. V gave up 10 bases and J gave up 4 bases, with 13 bases separating them. In germline, CDR1 is MDHEN, CDR2 SYDVKM. This CDR3 reads CATLRLTTGELFF. The CDR3 region has the DNA TGTGCCACCCTCAGACTTACCACCGGGGAGCTGTTTTTT.

In DNA form, the CDR3 reads TGCAGTGCTAGAGACGGGAGAAGCTACGAGCAGTACTTC. It codes for CSARDGRSYEQYF. This rearrangement joins TRBV20-1 to TRBJ2-7; a weak D match, TRBD2 (6 bases). Trimming pared 0 bases from V and 3 bases from J, leaving 9 bases between. The CDR3 has 13 residues. Per the germline V gene, CDR1 is DFQATT and CDR2 is SNEGSKA (reference sequence).

The CDR3 DNA reads as TGTGCCAGCAGTTCAGGGATTCTCCAGTACTTC. This gives the protein CASSSGILQYF. The genes are TRBV6-2 or TRBV6-3 and TRBJ2-5, with TRBD1 as a possible D gene (5 bases). Germline assignment: CDR1 MNHEY and CDR2 SVGEGT. CDR3 length equals 11 residues. With 4 bases removed from V and 10 bases from J, the gap between germline ends came to 10 bases.

The chain employs TRBV20-1 and TRBJ2-7, with TRBD2 matching over 8 bases. Trimming removed 5 bases from V and 10 bases from J; junction bases left unmatched: 7. Germline V gene data show CDR1 as DFQATT and CDR2 as SNEGSKA (reference sequence). The CDR3 runs 11 residues. The CDR3 sequence: CSAFERERQYF. DNA of the CDR3: TGCAGTGCTTTCGAGCGGGAGAGACAGTACTTC.

The V call is TRBV6-2 or TRBV6-3, the J call TRBJ2-2, with 8 bases fitting TRBD2. The germline V gene has CDR1 MNHEY and CDR2 SVGEGT. Losses at the gene ends were 4 bases for V and 1 base for J; bases not matched to a gene: 2. The CDR3 sequence is 15 residues long. This CDR3 is CASSLGLENTGELFF. The CDR3, as DNA: TGTGCCAGCAGTTTGGGACTAGAGAACACCGGGGAGCTGTTTTTT.

This clonotype was counted a few times. The junction and the germline gene differ at one end; a read error may be behind it. The gene calls are TRBV11-3 and TRBJ1-5, with 11 bases identical to TRBD1. Germline V gives CDR1 SGHNT, CDR2 YENEEA. CDR3 length: 15 residues. The CDR3 here is CASSFGDRGDQPQRF. The CDR3 DNA sequence: TGTGCCAGCAGCTTTGGGGACAGGGGGGATCAGCCCCAGCGTTTT.

This clonotype was counted only a few times. The chain recombines TRBV12-3 or TRBV12-4 with TRBJ1-1; possibly TRBD1 for D (6 bases). The CDR3 is 14 residues long. The ends were cut back, 6 bases at V and 5 bases at J, with 16 bases in the middle. CDR3 residues: CASSLTGIRTEAFF. In DNA, the CDR3 is TGTGCCAGCAGCCTTACAGGGATTCGAACTGAAGCTTTCTTT.

This clonotype came up a few times. The chain recombines TRBV7-6 with TRBJ1-5; no definite D call. Germline loops: CDR1 SGHVS, CDR2 FNYEAQ. The CDR3 contains 14 residues. V gave up 1 base and J gave up 5 bases, with 9 bases separating them. CDR3 region: CASSLGGVDQPQHF. CDR3 in DNA: TGTGCCAGCAGCTTAGGTGGGGTGGATCAGCCCCAGCATTTT.

Only a few counts were recorded for this clonotype. The chain is built from TRBV10-2 and TRBJ2-7, with 8 nucleotides matching TRBD1. Germline V lookup: CDR1 WSHSY, CDR2 SAAADI. Trimming at V came to 8 bases and at J to 4 bases, leaving 10 bases not matched to a gene. The CDR3 consists of 14 residues. The CDR3 region is CASAAGTGVYEQYF. CDR3 DNA: TGCGCCAGCGCCGCCGGGACAGGAGTGTACGAGCAGTACTTC.

This clonotype was counted at least ten times. A read error may account for a junction end that differs from germline. The chain couples TRBV2 to TRBJ1-1, with D perhaps TRBD1 (6 bases). The CDR3 length is 15 residues. Per the germline V gene, CDR1 is SNHLY and CDR2 is FYNNEI. The chain's CDR3 is CASSEVPRGNTEAFF. CDR3 bases: TGTGCCAGCAGCGAAGTCCCCAGGGGGAACACTGAAGCTTTCTTT.

This clonotype occurred many times. The chain couples TRBV6-5 to TRBJ2-2; the D gene is possibly TRBD2 (5 bases). Germline lookup yields CDR1 MNHEY and CDR2 SVGAGI. V was pared by 2 bases and J by 3 bases, with 7 bases between. CDR3 length: 14 amino acids. CDR3 in DNA: TGTGCCAGCAGTTACGGAGCGGACACCGGGGAGCTGTTTTTT. Translation gives CASSYGADTGELFF.

In this sample, this clonotype turned up many times. The chain employs TRBV11-1 and TRBJ1-1; 7 bases agree with TRBD1. Germline-derived CDR1 and CDR2 are SGHAT and FQDESV (reference sequence). Trimming cost V 1 base and J 6 bases; bases outside gene matches: 5. The CDR3 covers 14 residues. This CDR3 is CASSLVTGAAEAFF. In DNA form, the CDR3 reads TGTGCCAGCAGCTTAGTTACAGGGGCCGCTGAAGCTTTCTTT.

At least ten counts were recorded for this clonotype. The chain joins TRBV19 to TRBJ1-1; TRBD1 might be the D (5 bases). Germline lookup yields CDR1 LNHDA and CDR2 SQIVND (reference sequence). Trimming cost V 3 bases and J 5 bases, with 16 bases left between them. The CDR3 spans 15 residues. DNA for the CDR3: TGTGCCAGTAGTATGAAACCCGGGGACGGGACTGAAGCTTTCTTT. It specifies CASSMKPGDGTEAFF.

This clonotype was seen a handful of times. The rearrangement joins TRBV19 to TRBJ1-1; D ambiguous. CDR3 length: 15 amino acids. CDR1 is LNHDA, CDR2 SQIVND, per germline (reference sequence). The ends were cut back, 3 bases at V and 1 base at J, with 12 bases in the middle. The chain's CDR3 is CASSIDWQENTEAFF. The CDR3 DNA sequence: TGTGCCAGTAGTATTGATTGGCAGGAGAACACTGAAGCTTTCTTT.

In its sample, this clonotype was seen many times. The chain employs TRBV7-9 and TRBJ2-7; TRBD1 agrees at 8 bases. With V trimmed by 2 bases and J by 3 bases, 6 bases remained unmatched. Germline V gives CDR1 SEHNR, CDR2 FQNEAQ (reference sequence). The CDR3 length is 15 residues. CDR3 nucleotides: TGTGCCAGCAGCTTACAACAGGGGGGAGACTACGAGCAGTACTTC. Translated, it gives CASSLQQGGDYEQYF.